The source of this T cell receptor (beta chain) is a study of control samples from healthy donors and cancer patients (dated by TCRdb to the early 2020s). The library was generated by the immunoSEQ multiplex PCR assay. Not all clones reach the TCRdb copy of this immuneACCESS table, which keeps in-frame sequences only. Checked studies attribute under half of the gap to unresolved V genes and leave the rest unexplained. The sample profile shows 130,000 or so clones; 90% to 95% of them were found once. The biggest ten clones account for around 13% of the sample. CDR1 and CDR2, per the germline V gene, are MGHRA and YSYEKL. The junction shows trimming of 0 bases on V and 2 bases on J, plus 11 bases between the germline ends. Its CDR3 holds 15 amino acids, cysteine through phenylalanine. Only the CDR3 part of the read is kept: 45 bases, read in frame from the first base. This clone has a single count. It lacks a known antigen. The record has no base qualities; no much larger clone is one base away.

This receptor was taken from a middle-aged man in good health. The sequencing sample was made of blood. The receptor chain draws on TRBV4-1 and TRBJ2-7; matching of 6 bases hints at TRBD2 as the D gene. The DNA sequence is TGCGCCAGCAGCCAAGATGGGGGGATCCCCTACGAGCAGTACTTC. This sequence encodes CASSQDGGIPYEQYF.